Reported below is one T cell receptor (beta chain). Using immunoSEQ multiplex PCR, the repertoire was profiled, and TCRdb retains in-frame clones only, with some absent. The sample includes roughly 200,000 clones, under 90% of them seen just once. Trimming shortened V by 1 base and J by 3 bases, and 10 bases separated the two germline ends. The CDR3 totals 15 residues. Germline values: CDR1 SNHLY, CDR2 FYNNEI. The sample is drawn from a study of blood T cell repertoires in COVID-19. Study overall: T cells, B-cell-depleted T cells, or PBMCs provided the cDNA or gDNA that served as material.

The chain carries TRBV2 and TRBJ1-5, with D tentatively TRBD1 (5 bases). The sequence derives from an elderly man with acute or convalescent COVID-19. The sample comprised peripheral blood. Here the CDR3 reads CASSEGDSNNQPQHF. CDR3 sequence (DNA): TGTGCCAGCAGTGAAGGTGACAGTAACAATCAGCCCCAGCATTTT.